This passage covers 14 T cell receptor beta chains from one sample sequenced in a study of CD8 T cells in Susac syndrome. RNA was extracted with the RNeasy kit, and a quantity of roughly 0.5 to 1 ug was reverse transcribed using random hexamers. TCRdb passed the immunoSEQ multiplex PCR reads through MiXCR, listing each CDR3 protein once. The table has fewer than 150,000 distinct CDR3 sequences, about 93% seen once; the top ten hold 0.25% to 0.3%. Input material: CD8+ T cells from PBMCs. Every receptor here comes from a human donor in good health.

The chain employs TRBV14 and TRBJ2-5, with TRBD2 as a possible D gene (5 bases). The CDR3 is 19 amino acids. Germline V gene data show CDR1 as SGHDN and CDR2 as FVKESK. Trimming took 1 base from V and 2 from J, leaving 23 bases between them. The chain's CDR3 is CASSQVGLRAVTRQETQYF. The CDR3 DNA sequence: TGTGCCAGCAGCCAAGTCGGTTTGCGGGCAGTCACCCGGCAAGAGACCCAGTACTTC.

This clonotype came up a few times. The junction differs from germline at one of its ends, possibly a read error. The chain is built from TRBV7-7 and TRBJ2-7, with TRBD1 matching 8 bases. The CDR3 is 12 amino acids. The germline CDR1 and CDR2 sequences are SSHAT and FNYEAQ (reference sequence). This chain's CDR3 is CASSPDRGEQYF. The CDR3 nucleotides are TGTGCTAGCAGCCCCGACAGGGGCGAGCAGTACTTC.

The chain couples TRBV27 to TRBJ1-1; 10 nucleotides match TRBD1. The CDR3 totals 14 residues. J was trimmed by 11 bases and V by 6 bases; bases with no gene match: 12. Germline V lookup: CDR1 MNHEY, CDR2 SMNVEV (reference sequence). CDR3 region: CASSEPRDRGHAFF. As DNA, the CDR3 is TGTGCCAGCAGCGAACCCCGGGACAGGGGACATGCTTTCTTT.

This clonotype was seen once. This chain connects TRBV4-3 to TRBJ1-1; D gene unclear. The germline V and J ends were trimmed by 0 bases and 5 bases, with 13 bases remaining between them. In germline, CDR1 is LGHNA, CDR2 YSLEER. The CDR3 contains 15 residues. The CDR3 loop reads CASSQDMRPETEAFF. The CDR3, as DNA: TGCGCCAGCAGCCAAGATATGCGGCCGGAGACTGAAGCTTTCTTT.

The V call is TRBV14, the J call TRBJ2-7, with no clear D. V was cut by 1 base and J by 4 bases, with 11 bases left in between. The CDR3 is made up of 14 amino acids. Germline V gives CDR1 SGHDN, CDR2 FVKESK. The CDR3 region is CASSQGPFPYEQYF. CDR3 sequence (DNA): TGTGCCAGCAGCCAAGGACCCTTCCCGTACGAGCAGTACTTC.

The rearrangement links TRBV27 to TRBJ2-7; D gene ambiguous. Deletions cut 0 bases from V and 2 bases from J, with 8 bases between. The germline CDR1 and CDR2 sequences are MNHEY and SMNVEV (reference sequence). The CDR3 loop spans 14 amino acids. The CDR3 bases are TGTGCCAGCAGTTTATCGGGCAGTCCCTACGAGCAGTACTTC. Translating gives CASSLSGSPYEQYF.

The chain carries TRBV24-1 and TRBJ2-3; D may be TRBD2 (5 bases). The CDR3 is 15 amino acids. The V end lost 1 base, the J end lost 1 base, and 8 bases lay between the germline ends. Germline V gene sequence: CDR1 KGHDR, CDR2 SFDVKD. The DNA of the CDR3 is TGTGCCACCAGTGATTTCGTTAGCGGCACAGATACGCAGTATTTT. Translation: CATSDFVSGTDTQYF.

The chain joins TRBV7-9 to TRBJ1-4, with 7 bases matching TRBD1. The CDR3 consists of 14 residues. The germline V gene encodes CDR1 SEHNR and CDR2 FQNEAQ (reference sequence). The J segment lost 8 bases and the V segment lost 3 bases, leaving 6 bases of the junction unmatched. The CDR3 region is CASSFRDRSEKLFF. CDR3 nucleotide sequence: TGTGCCAGCAGCTTCCGGGACAGAAGCGAAAAACTGTTTTTT. The complete variable domain, with remaining parts taken from reference TRBV7-9 and TRBJ1-4, reads DTGVSQNPRHKITKRGQNVTFRCDPISEHNRLYWYRQTLGQGPEFLTYFQNEAQLEKSRLLSDRFSAERPKGSFSTLEIQRTEQGDSAMYLCASSFRDRSEKLFFGSGTQLSVL.

The chain uses TRBV27 and TRBJ2-7, with TRBD2 matching 8 bases. CDR1 is MNHEY, CDR2 SMNVEV, per germline (reference sequence). V shed 4 bases and J 6 bases; nucleotides not matched to a gene: 8. The CDR3 spans 14 residues. The CDR3 nucleotides read TGTGCCAGCAGTTCGGACGGGAGGGCCGGCGAGCAGTACTTC. It codes for CASSSDGRAGEQYF.

V is TRBV29-1 and J is TRBJ2-1; 9 bases line up with TRBD2. Per germline, CDR1 SQVTM and CDR2 ANQGSEA. CDR3 size: 15 residues. Trimming at V came to 4 bases and at J to 0 bases, leaving 4 bases not matched to a gene. The CDR3 loop is CSVGLAVRSYNEQFF. The DNA of the CDR3 is TGCAGCGTTGGACTAGCGGTCCGCTCCTACAATGAGCAGTTCTTC.

The V and J genes are TRBV11-2 and TRBJ1-5; no reliable D call. The V gene's germline CDR1 is SGHAT and CDR2 FQNNGV. Trimming took 2 bases from V and 3 from J, leaving 11 bases between them. This CDR3 is 15 amino acids long. The CDR3, as DNA: TGTGCCAGCAGCTTATTGGGCGGGGTCAATCAGCCCCAGCATTTT. Translating it yields CASSLLGGVNQPQHF.

This rearrangement joins TRBV11-2 to TRBJ2-3; TRBD2 is a possible D gene (6 bases). This CDR3 has 15 residues. With 4 bases removed from V and 4 bases from J, the gap between germline ends came to 15 bases. Germline V lookup: CDR1 SGHAT, CDR2 FQNNGV. The CDR3 loop is CASSSSAVAADTQYF. In DNA form, the CDR3 reads TGTGCCAGCAGCTCTTCGGCGGTAGCGGCAGATACGCAGTATTTT.

The gene calls are TRBV24-1 and TRBJ2-1, with a tentative D call TRBD1 (8 bases). V was clipped by 7 bases and J by 10 bases, with 22 bases between them. This CDR3 has 15 residues. The germline V gene has CDR1 KGHDR and CDR2 SFDVKD. The CDR3, as DNA: TGTGCCACCAGGGGGACAGGCGGGAGATATGGAGAGCAGTTCTTC. Translation gives CATRGTGGRYGEQFF.

J is TRBJ2-1 and V is TRBV14; 13 bases are shared with TRBD2. The CDR3 totals 15 residues. Germline V lookup: CDR1 SGHDN, CDR2 FVKESK. The trim removed 9 bases at V and 6 bases at J, leaving 8 bases unmatched. CDR3 loop: CASTGTSGMANEQFF. DNA of the CDR3: TGTGCCAGTACCGGGACTAGCGGGATGGCCAATGAGCAGTTCTTC.